Following are 14 T cell receptor beta chains from one sample sequenced in a study of shared clonotypes between healthy human individuals (dated by TCRdb to 2020 to 2022). The protocol used for the library was the immunoSEQ multiplex PCR assay. The clones in this table, taken by TCRdb from immuneACCESS, are in-frame only. Not every clone is retained; where verified, under half of the shortfall comes from an unresolved V gene, and the cause of the rest is unknown. This sample lists around 2,100,000 clones; over 85% were detected once. More than 0.95% of the sample is held by the ten biggest clonotypes. CD8 naive samples consisted of CD45RO-negative cells that were positively selected for CCR7, yielding a CD45RA+CCR7+ population without TemRA cells. The sequenced material came from naive CD8+ T cells sorted from blood. This specimen's cell subset or site label, per the study, means: CD45RA+CCR7+. The receptor set was obtained from a man aged 18 to 30 in good health.

Points on this clone: Distinct nucleotide sequences in the sample also encode this CDR3. The chain uses TRBV10-3 and TRBJ2-3; D unclear. CDR3 length: 11 amino acids. The V gene's germline CDR1 is ENHRY and CDR2 SYGVKD. Trimming stripped 4 bases from V and 6 bases from J, with 5 bases between. The CDR3 sequence: CAISGGDTQYF. CDR3 coding DNA: TGTGCCATCAGTGGTGGGGATACGCAGTATTTT.

The chain combines TRBV5-1 with TRBJ2-7, with unresolved D. Trimming removed 4 bases at V and 2 bases at J, with 22 bases between. Germline CDR1 and CDR2: SGHRS and YFSETQ. The CDR3 sequence is 17 residues long. CDR3 coding DNA: TGCGCCAGCAGCCAGGACCTCTCTGGCGGAGATACCTACGAGCAGTACTTC. This sequence encodes CASSQDLSGGDTYEQYF.

The chain recombines TRBV27 with TRBJ2-7; D gene uncertain. The length of the CDR3 is 13 residues. Per germline, CDR1 MNHEY and CDR2 SMNVEV (reference sequence). Trimming left V 6 bases short and J 0 bases short, with 9 bases between. CDR3 coding DNA: TGTGCCAGCAGAGACCTAAGCTCCTACGAGCAGTACTTC. Its protein is CASRDLSSYEQYF.

The rearrangement joins TRBV29-1 to TRBJ2-7; 7 bases are a match to TRBD1. The germline CDR1 and CDR2 sequences are SQVTM and ANQGSEA. V shed 0 bases, J shed 6 bases, and the junction held 8 bases outside the gene matches. The CDR3 is 14 residues long. The DNA for the CDR3 is TGCAGCGTTGAAGATGGGGAGACAGGGCGCGAGCAGTACTTC. The encoded protein is CSVEDGETGREQYF.

The chain couples TRBV7-9 to TRBJ2-3; 8 bases match TRBD2. Germline V gene sequence: CDR1 SEHNR, CDR2 FQNEAQ (reference sequence). The V and J ends lost 5 bases and 0 bases, in that order; junction bases with no gene match: 1. There are 14 residues in the CDR3. The CDR3 spells CASSRGGSTDTQYF. CDR3 DNA sequence: TGTGCCAGCAGCCGGGGGGGTAGCACAGATACGCAGTATTTT.

About this clone: Other DNA sequences from this sample encode an identical CDR3 as well. The chain combines TRBV4-1 with TRBJ1-1; TRBD1 matches at 7 bases. This CDR3 comprises 14 residues. Germline CDR1 and CDR2: MGHRA and YSYEKL. V shed 2 bases, J shed 3 bases, and the junction held 3 bases outside the gene matches. The CDR3 DNA sequence: TGCGCCAGCAGCCAACGTCAGGGGGACACTGAAGCTTTCTTT. Its protein is CASSQRQGDTEAFF.

The chain employs TRBV6-6 and TRBJ2-1; D remains unclear. The germline V gene has CDR1 MNHNY and CDR2 SVGAGI (reference sequence). The CDR3 sequence is 13 residues long. Trimming removed 2 bases from V and 4 bases from J, with 6 bases in between. CDR3 residues: CASSYLEYNEQFF. As DNA, the CDR3 is TGTGCCAGCAGTTACCTGGAATACAATGAGCAGTTCTTC.

The gene calls are TRBV19 and TRBJ1-1, with D possibly being TRBD1 (5 bases). V dropped 1 base and J dropped 0 bases, with 9 bases sitting between them. There are 15 residues in the CDR3. The germline gives CDR1 LNHDA, CDR2 SQIVND (reference sequence). The CDR3 is CASSIVGPMNTEAFF. CDR3 in DNA: TGTGCCAGTAGTATAGTGGGACCCATGAACACTGAAGCTTTCTTT. The complete variable domain, with remaining parts taken from reference TRBV19 and TRBJ1-1, reads DGGITQSPKYLFRKEGQNVTLSCEQNLNHDAMYWYRQDPGQGLRLIYYSQIVNDFQKGDIAEGYSVSREKKESFPLTVTSAQKNPTAFYLCASSIVGPMNTEAFFGQGTRLTVV.

The chain employs TRBV28 and TRBJ2-7, with no clear D. This CDR3 comprises 12 residues. V was shortened by 5 bases and J by 2 bases, with 7 bases between the two germline ends. Germline V gene data show CDR1 as MDHEN and CDR2 as SYDVKM. The CDR3 sequence: CASSQTTYEQYF. The CDR3 nucleotides are TGTGCCAGCAGTCAGACGACCTACGAGCAGTACTTC.

This clone has only one observation. The chain uses TRBV30 and TRBJ2-5; 9 bases match TRBD2. V shed 2 bases, J shed 4 bases, and the junction held 8 bases outside the gene matches. The CDR3 covers 15 residues. Germline V CDR1 and CDR2: GTSNPN, SVGIG (reference sequence). The CDR3 sequence: CAWSRYSGRGETQYF. The CDR3 region has the DNA TGTGCCTGGAGTAGATATAGCGGGAGAGGAGAGACCCAGTACTTC.

This clone was observed once. The chain joins TRBV7-2 to TRBJ2-3, with TRBD2 matching 15 bases. There are 19 residues in the CDR3. V was pared by 1 base and J by 0 bases, with 5 bases of the junction left unmatched. Germline loops: CDR1 SGHTA, CDR2 FQGNSA. CDR3 coding DNA: TGTGCCAGCAGCTTAGAGGGACTAGCGGGGGGCCTTAGCACAGATACGCAGTATTTT. It yields the protein CASSLEGLAGGLSTDTQYF.

Points on this clone: This CDR3 is also generated by other DNA sequences in the sample. This rearrangement joins TRBV27 to TRBJ2-7; 10 bases are a match to TRBD2. This CDR3 contains 13 residues. CDR1 and CDR2 (germline): MNHEY, SMNVEV (reference sequence). The V gene end was trimmed by 6 bases and the J gene end by 3 bases; junction bases not matched to a gene: 2. The DNA of the CDR3 is TGTGCCAGCAGCATAGCGGGAGGCTACGAGCAGTACTTC. Its protein is CASSIAGGYEQYF.

Comment on this clone: Different DNA sequences within this sample yield the same CDR3. This chain links TRBV30 with TRBJ2-3; TRBD2 matches 7 bases. Trimming removed 2 bases from V and 0 bases from J; junction bases left unmatched: 2. The CDR3 extends over 14 amino acids. Germline V gene sequence: CDR1 GTSNPN, CDR2 SVGIG (reference sequence). Here the CDR3 reads CAWSLSGSTDTQYF. DNA of the CDR3: TGTGCCTGGAGTCTTAGCGGGAGCACAGATACGCAGTATTTT. Full variable domain (missing parts from reference TRBV30 and TRBJ2-3): SQTIHQWPATLVQPVGSPLSLECTVEGTSNPNLYWYRQAAGRGLQLLFYSVGIGQISSEVPQNLSASRPQDRQFILSSKKLLLSDSGFYLCAWSLSGSTDTQYFGPGTRLTVL.

This rearrangement joins TRBV4-1 to TRBJ2-2, with a tentative D call TRBD2 (6 bases). Trimming took off 2 bases at V and 5 bases at J, with 12 bases between the two ends. The CDR3 runs 15 residues. Germline V gene sequence: CDR1 MGHRA, CDR2 YSYEKL. CDR3 DNA sequence: TGCGCCAGCAGCCAAACCGGGACTTCTACCGGGGAGCTGTTTTTT. Translating gives CASSQTGTSTGELFF.